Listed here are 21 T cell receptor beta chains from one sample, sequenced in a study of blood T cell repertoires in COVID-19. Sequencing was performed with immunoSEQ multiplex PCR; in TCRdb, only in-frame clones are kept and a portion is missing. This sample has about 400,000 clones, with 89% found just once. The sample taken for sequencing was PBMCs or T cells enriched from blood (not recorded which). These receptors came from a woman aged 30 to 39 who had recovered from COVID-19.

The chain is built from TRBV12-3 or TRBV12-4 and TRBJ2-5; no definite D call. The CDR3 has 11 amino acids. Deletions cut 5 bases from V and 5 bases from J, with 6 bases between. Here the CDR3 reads CASSGPETQYF. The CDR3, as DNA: TGTGCCAGCAGTGGGCCCGAGACCCAGTACTTC.

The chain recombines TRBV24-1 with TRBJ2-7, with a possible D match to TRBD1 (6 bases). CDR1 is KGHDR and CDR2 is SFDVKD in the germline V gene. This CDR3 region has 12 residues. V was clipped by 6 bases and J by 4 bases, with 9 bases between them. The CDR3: CATSITGYEQYF. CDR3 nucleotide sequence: TGTGCCACCAGTATAACAGGGTACGAGCAGTACTTC.

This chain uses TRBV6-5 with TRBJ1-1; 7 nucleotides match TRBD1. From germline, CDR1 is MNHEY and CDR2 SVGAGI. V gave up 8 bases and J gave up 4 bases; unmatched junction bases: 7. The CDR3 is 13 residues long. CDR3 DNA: TGTGCCAGCTGTCAGGGGGTTAGCACTGAAGCTTTCTTT. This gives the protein CASCQGVSTEAFF.

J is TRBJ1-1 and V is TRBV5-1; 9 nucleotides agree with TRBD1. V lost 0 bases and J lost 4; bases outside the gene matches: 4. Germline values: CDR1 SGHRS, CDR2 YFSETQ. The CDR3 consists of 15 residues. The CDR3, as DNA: TGCGCCAGCAGCTTGGGCGACAGGGGGAGCACTGAAGCTTTCTTT. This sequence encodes CASSLGDRGSTEAFF.

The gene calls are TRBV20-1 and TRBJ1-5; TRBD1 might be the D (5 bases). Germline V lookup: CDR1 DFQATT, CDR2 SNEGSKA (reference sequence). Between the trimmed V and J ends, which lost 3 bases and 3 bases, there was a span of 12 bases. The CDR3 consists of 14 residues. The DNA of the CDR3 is TGCAGTGCTAGTGCGACAGCTAACAATCAGCCCCAGCATTTT. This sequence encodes CSASATANNQPQHF.

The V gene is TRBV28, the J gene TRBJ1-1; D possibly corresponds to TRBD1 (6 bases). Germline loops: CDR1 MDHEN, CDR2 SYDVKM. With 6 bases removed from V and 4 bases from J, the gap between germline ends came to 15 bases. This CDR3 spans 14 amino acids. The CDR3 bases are TGTGCCAGCAGCTCTAAGGGGGGGTTCACTGAAGCTTTCTTT. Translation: CASSSKGGFTEAFF.

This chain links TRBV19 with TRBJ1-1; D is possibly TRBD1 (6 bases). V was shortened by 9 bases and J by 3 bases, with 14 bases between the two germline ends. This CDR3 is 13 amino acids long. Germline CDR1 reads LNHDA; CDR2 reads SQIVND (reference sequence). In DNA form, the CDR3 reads TGTGCCAGCCATAAACGACAGGACACTGAAGCTTTCTTT. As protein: CASHKRQDTEAFF.

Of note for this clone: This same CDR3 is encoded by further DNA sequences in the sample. For the CDR3, the DNA is TGCGCCAGCAGCTCCGGACTAGCGGGAGTGAATGAGCAGTTCTTC. Translated: CASSSGLAGVNEQFF. The V call is TRBV5-1, the J call TRBJ2-1; TRBD2 agrees at 13 bases. Looked up from germline, CDR1 is SGHRS and CDR2 is YFSETQ. The CDR3 length is 15 residues. The V and J ends lost 3 bases and 7 bases, in that order; junction bases with no gene match: 4.

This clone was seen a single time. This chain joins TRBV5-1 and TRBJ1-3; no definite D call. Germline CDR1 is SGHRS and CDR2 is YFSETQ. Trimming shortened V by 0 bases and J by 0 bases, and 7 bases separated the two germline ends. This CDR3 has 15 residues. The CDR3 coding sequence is TGCGCCAGCAGCTTGGACACCCTCTCTGGAAACACCATATATTTT. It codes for CASSLDTLSGNTIYF.

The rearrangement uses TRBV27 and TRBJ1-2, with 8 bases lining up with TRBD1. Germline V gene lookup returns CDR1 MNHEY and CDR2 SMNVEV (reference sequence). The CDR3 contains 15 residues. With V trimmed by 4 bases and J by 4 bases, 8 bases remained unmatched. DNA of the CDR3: TGTGCCAGCAGTTCAGGACAGGGTCTCGTCTATGGCTACACCTTC. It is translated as CASSSGQGLVYGYTF.

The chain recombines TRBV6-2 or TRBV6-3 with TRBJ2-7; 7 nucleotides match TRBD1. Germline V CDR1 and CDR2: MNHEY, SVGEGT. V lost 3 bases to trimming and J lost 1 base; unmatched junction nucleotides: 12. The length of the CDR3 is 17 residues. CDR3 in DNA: TGTGCCAGCAGTTATTTCTCCAGGGGGAAACTGTCCTACGAGCAGTACTTC. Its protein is CASSYFSRGKLSYEQYF.

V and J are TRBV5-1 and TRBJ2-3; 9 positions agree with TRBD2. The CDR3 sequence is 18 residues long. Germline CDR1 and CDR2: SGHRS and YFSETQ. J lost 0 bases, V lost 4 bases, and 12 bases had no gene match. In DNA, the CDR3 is TGCGCCAGCAGCCCTCTAGCGGGGTCTTGGTCTAGCACAGATACGCAGTATTTT. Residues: CASSPLAGSWSSTDTQYF.

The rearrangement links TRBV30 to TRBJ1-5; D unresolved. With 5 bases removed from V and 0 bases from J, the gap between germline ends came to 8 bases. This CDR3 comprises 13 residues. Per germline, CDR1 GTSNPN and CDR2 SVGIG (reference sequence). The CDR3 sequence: CAWGQFSNQPQHF. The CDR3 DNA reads TGTGCCTGGGGGCAGTTTAGCAATCAGCCCCAGCATTTT.

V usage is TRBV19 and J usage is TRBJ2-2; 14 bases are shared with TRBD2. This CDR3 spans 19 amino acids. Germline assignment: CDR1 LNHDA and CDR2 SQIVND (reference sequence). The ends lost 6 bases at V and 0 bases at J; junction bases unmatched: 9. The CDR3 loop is CASRRTGTSGRTNTGELFF. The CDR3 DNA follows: TGTGCCAGTAGACGAACCGGGACTAGCGGGAGAACGAACACCGGGGAGCTGTTTTTT.

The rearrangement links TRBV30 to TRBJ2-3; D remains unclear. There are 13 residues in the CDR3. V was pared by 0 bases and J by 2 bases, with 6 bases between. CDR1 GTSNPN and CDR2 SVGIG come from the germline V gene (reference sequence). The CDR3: CAWSVEYTDTQYF. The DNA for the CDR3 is TGTGCCTGGAGTGTAGAGTACACAGATACGCAGTATTTT.

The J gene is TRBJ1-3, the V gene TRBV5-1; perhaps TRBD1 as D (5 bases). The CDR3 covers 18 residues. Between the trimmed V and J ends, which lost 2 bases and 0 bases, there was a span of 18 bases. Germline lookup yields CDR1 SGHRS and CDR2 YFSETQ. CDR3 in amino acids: CASSLRSTTGYSGNTIYF. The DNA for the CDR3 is TGCGCCAGCAGCTTACGTTCCACTACAGGCTACTCTGGAAACACCATATATTTT.

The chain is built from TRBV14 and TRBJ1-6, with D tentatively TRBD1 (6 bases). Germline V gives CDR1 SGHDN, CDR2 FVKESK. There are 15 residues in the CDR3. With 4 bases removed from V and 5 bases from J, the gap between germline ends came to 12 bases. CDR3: CASSRAGTNNSPLHF. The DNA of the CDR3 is TGTGCCAGCAGCCGAGCCGGGACAAATAATTCACCCCTCCACTTT.

The chain's CDR3 is CASSLGLAGGHLDTQYF. The CDR3 nucleotides are TGTGCCAGCAGCTTGGGACTAGCGGGGGGGCATCTGGATACGCAGTATTTT. The gene calls are TRBV5-4 and TRBJ2-3, with TRBD2 matching 14 bases. The junction had 6 bases not matched to a gene; V was cut back by 0 bases and J by 6 bases. The CDR3 sequence is 17 residues long. Germline V lookup: CDR1 SGHNT, CDR2 YYREEE (reference sequence).

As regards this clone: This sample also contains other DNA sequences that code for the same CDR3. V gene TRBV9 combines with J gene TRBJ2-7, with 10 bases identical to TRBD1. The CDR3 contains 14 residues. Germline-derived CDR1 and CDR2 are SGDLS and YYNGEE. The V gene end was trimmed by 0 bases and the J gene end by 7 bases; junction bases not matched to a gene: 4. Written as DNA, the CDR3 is TGTGCCAGCAGCGTAGGACAGGGGGCAAGAGAGCAGTACTTC. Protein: CASSVGQGAREQYF.

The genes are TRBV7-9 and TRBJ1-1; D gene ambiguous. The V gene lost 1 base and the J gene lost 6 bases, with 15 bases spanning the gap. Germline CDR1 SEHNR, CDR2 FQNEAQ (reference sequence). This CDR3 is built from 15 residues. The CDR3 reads CASSLVGGRRSEAFF. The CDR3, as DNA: TGTGCCAGCAGCTTAGTCGGAGGGCGCCGCTCTGAAGCTTTCTTT.

The CDR3 region is CSAYSYEQFF. The CDR3, as DNA: TGCAGTGCTTACTCGTATGAGCAGTTCTTC. The V call is TRBV20-1, the J call TRBJ2-1; D remains ambiguous. V lost 5 bases to trimming and J lost 8 bases, with 7 bases between them. CDR3 length: 10 residues. The germline CDR1 and CDR2 sequences are DFQATT and SNEGSKA (reference sequence).